These 29 T cell receptor beta chains share one sample of origin, sequenced in a study of cytomegalovirus exposure and HLA in healthy donors. PCR used 60 Vbeta primers and 13 Jbeta primers. Assay used: immunoSEQ multiplex PCR; TCRdb lists only in-frame clones, some missing. The repertoire has more than 70,000 clones, approximately 80% of them found once; the top ten carry approximately 5%. Sequences were obtained from PBMCs. Receptor source: a man aged 25 to 40 in good health and CMV-seropositive.

The rearrangement joins TRBV30 to TRBJ1-1, with 7 nucleotides matching TRBD1. The CDR3 contains 13 residues. The V gene end was trimmed by 3 bases and the J gene end by 11 bases; junction bases not matched to a gene: 12. CDR1 is GTSNPN and CDR2 is SVGIG in the germline V gene (reference sequence). The CDR3 nucleotides read TGTGCCTGGAGCCCAGGGACAGTAAAAACGGCTTTCTTT. This codes for CAWSPGTVKTAFF.

The J gene is TRBJ2-1, the V gene TRBV4-1; D is perhaps TRBD1 (5 bases). The CDR3 contains 14 residues. V lost 4 bases, J lost 10 bases, and 17 bases lay in between. The V gene's germline CDR1 is MGHRA and CDR2 YSYEKL. The CDR3 bases are TGCGCCAGCAGCCTCCCGGACATCTTAAGGGAGCAGTTCTTC. It is translated as CASSLPDILREQFF.

The V call is TRBV4-1, the J call TRBJ1-6; unclear D gene. Germline CDR1 and CDR2: MGHRA and YSYEKL. V was pared by 4 bases and J by 8 bases, with 12 bases between. This CDR3 contains 14 residues. CDR3 sequence (DNA): TGCGCCAGCAGCCCTTCTCGGGTCGATTCACCCCTCCACTTT. Translated: CASSPSRVDSPLHF.

This clone was seen once. This chain connects TRBV5-5 to TRBJ1-1; 9 bases agree with TRBD1. The length of the CDR3 is 12 residues. Germline V gene lookup returns CDR1 SGHKS and CDR2 YYEKEE (reference sequence). V trimming: 5 bases; J trimming: 11 bases; junction bases outside the gene matches: 7. The CDR3 protein is CASRWLGTGAFF. The CDR3 bases are TGTGCCAGCAGGTGGTTGGGGACAGGGGCTTTCTTT.

The V call is TRBV9, the J call TRBJ1-2, with TRBD1 as a possible D gene (6 bases). The germline CDR1 and CDR2 sequences are SGDLS and YYNGEE. The V and J ends lost 3 bases and 7 bases respectively, with 13 bases between them. This CDR3 is 13 amino acids long. The CDR3 nucleotides read TGTGCCAGCAGCGAGGGAGGGGGTACTGGCTACACCTTC. It codes for CASSEGGGTGYTF.

This clone was seen a few times. The chain uses TRBV25-1 and TRBJ2-2, with TRBD1 matching 9 bases. J gave up 6 bases and V 5 bases, and 7 bases lay outside the gene matches. Germline CDR1 is MGHDK and CDR2 is SYGVNS. This CDR3 spans 15 amino acids. CDR3 nucleotides: TGTGCCAGCAGTCCAGGGACAGGGTATTCCGGGGAGCTGTTTTTT. Amino acids: CASSPGTGYSGELFF.

V is TRBV5-1 and J is TRBJ2-1; 10 positions agree with TRBD1. Per the germline V gene, CDR1 is SGHRS and CDR2 is YFSETQ. CDR3 length equals 14 residues. V gave up 6 bases and J gave up 8 bases; unmatched junction bases: 8. The DNA for the CDR3 is TGCGCCAGCAATATGGGGACAGGGGCGGATGAGCAGTTCTTC. Protein: CASNMGTGADEQFF.

This rearrangement joins TRBV2 to TRBJ2-1; TRBD2 might be the D (6 bases). The V gene's germline CDR1 is SNHLY and CDR2 FYNNEI. This CDR3 has 14 residues. V lost 2 bases, J lost 3 bases, and 8 bases lay in between. In DNA form, the CDR3 reads TGTGCCAGCAGTGAACTGACTAGCTACAATGAGCAGTTCTTC. This sequence encodes CASSELTSYNEQFF. The variable domain in full, completed from reference TRBV2 and TRBJ2-1, reads EPEVTQTPSHQVTQMGQEVILRCVPISNHLYFYWYRQILGQKVEFLVSFYNNEISEKSEIFDDQFSVERPDGSNFTLKIRSTKLEDSAMYFCASSELTSYNEQFFGPGTRLTVL.

A word on this clone: Relative to the germline gene, one junction end is altered; a read error may explain this. The chain combines TRBV7-7 with TRBJ2-1; 12 bases agree with TRBD1. Germline V gene lookup returns CDR1 SSHAT and CDR2 FNYEAQ (reference sequence). CDR3 size: 14 residues. CDR3 amino acids: CASSFGTGGTEQFF. DNA for the CDR3: TGTGCTAGCAGCTTTGGGACAGGGGGCACTGAGCAGTTCTTC.

The CDR3 coding sequence is TGTGCCAGCAGGCCATTAGGACAGGGTGGCTATGGCTACACCTTC. This codes for CASRPLGQGGYGYTF. V is TRBV6-5 and J is TRBJ1-2, with 8 positions matching TRBD1. This CDR3 comprises 15 residues. From germline, CDR1 is MNHEY and CDR2 SVGAGI. V was pared by 6 bases and J by 4 bases, with 10 bases of the junction left unmatched.

The chain uses TRBV7-9 and TRBJ1-2; the match to TRBD1 covers 9 bases. This CDR3 has 17 residues. V shed 5 bases, J shed 3 bases, and the junction held 13 bases outside the gene matches. Germline CDR1 reads SEHNR; CDR2 reads FQNEAQ (reference sequence). CDR3: CASSPKGKDRGYYGYTF. In DNA form, the CDR3 reads TGTGCCAGCAGCCCTAAGGGGAAGGACAGGGGATACTATGGCTACACCTTC.

The rearrangement joins TRBV15 to TRBJ2-3; a weak D match, TRBD2 (5 bases). CDR1 LNHNV and CDR2 YYDKDF come from the germline V gene (reference sequence). Trimming took 3 bases from V and 5 from J, leaving 15 bases between them. The CDR3 is made up of 15 amino acids. The CDR3 here is CATSREYSGGDTQYF. CDR3 DNA: TGTGCCACCAGCAGGGAATACAGCGGCGGAGATACGCAGTATTTT. Based on the CDR3 plus reference TRBV15 and TRBJ2-3, the full variable domain is DAMVIQNPRYQVTQFGKPVTLSCSQTLNHNVMYWYQQKSSQAPKLLFHYYDKDFNNEADTPDNFQSRRPNTSFCFLDIRSPGLGDTAMYLCATSREYSGGDTQYFGPGTRLTVL.

This chain links TRBV27 with TRBJ2-1, with 10 bases fitting TRBD1. Germline values: CDR1 MNHEY, CDR2 SMNVEV (reference sequence). The trim removed 6 bases at V and 7 bases at J, leaving 9 bases unmatched. The CDR3 has 15 residues. CDR3 residues: CASRYRQGAQNEQFF. As DNA, the CDR3 is TGTGCCAGCAGATATCGACAGGGGGCGCAAAATGAGCAGTTCTTC.

This clone was seen only a few times. This chain links TRBV11-2 with TRBJ2-3; D unresolved. Germline CDR1 and CDR2: SGHAT and FQNNGV. Trimming left V 3 bases short and J 4 bases short, with 23 bases between. This CDR3 is built from 18 residues. CDR3 nucleotide sequence: TGTGCCAGCAGCTTCGGTGCCCCAACGGTAATAGCATCAGATACGCAGTATTTT. Translating gives CASSFGAPTVIASDTQYF.

J is TRBJ1-1 and V is TRBV28; D call uncertain. The CDR3 consists of 12 residues. In germline, CDR1 is MDHEN, CDR2 SYDVKM. CDR3 coding DNA: TGTGTCACGTGGAGCAAGGACACTGAAGCTTTCTTT. Protein product: CVTWSKDTEAFF. The full variable domain, in which reference TRBV28 and TRBJ1-1 provide the parts outside the CDR3, is DVKVTQSSRYLVKRTGEKVFLECVQDMDHENMFWYRQDPGLGLRLIYFSYDVKMKEKGDIPEGYSVSREKKERFSLILESASTNQTSMYLCVTWSKDTEAFFGQGTRLTVV.

CDR3 DNA sequence: TGTGCCAGCAGCCCTAGGACAGGGAACGAGCAGTACTTC. The encoded protein is CASSPRTGNEQYF. The chain has TRBV7-9 and TRBJ2-7; 8 nucleotides align to TRBD1. J gave up 5 bases and V 5 bases, and 5 bases lay outside the gene matches. From germline, CDR1 is SEHNR and CDR2 FQNEAQ (reference sequence). This CDR3 contains 13 residues.

The chain combines TRBV7-9 with TRBJ2-6, with 8 bases identical to TRBD2. Germline trimming cut 1 base from V and 2 bases from J; bases unmatched to any gene: 4. Germline CDR1 reads SEHNR; CDR2 reads FQNEAQ (reference sequence). The CDR3 has 17 residues. The chain's CDR3 is CASSLEAGGPGANVLTF. The CDR3 DNA reads TGTGCCAGCAGCTTAGAGGCGGGGGGCCCTGGGGCCAACGTCCTGACTTTC. The complete variable domain, with remaining parts taken from reference TRBV7-9 and TRBJ2-6, reads DTGVSQNPRHKITKRGQNVTFRCDPISEHNRLYWYRQTLGQGPEFLTYFQNEAQLEKSRLLSDRFSAERPKGSFSTLEIQRTEQGDSAMYLCASSLEAGGPGANVLTFGAGSRLTVL.

This sequence joins TRBV6-5 and TRBJ2-7; a possible D gene is TRBD2 (6 bases). Germline-derived CDR1 and CDR2 are MNHEY and SVGAGI. There are 15 residues in the CDR3. V lost 0 bases and J 4 bases, leaving 13 bases between the germline ends. The CDR3 coding sequence is TGTGCCAGCAGTTACTCGAACCTGGGGGGATACGAGCAGTACTTC. It is translated as CASSYSNLGGYEQYF.

The chain recombines TRBV19 with TRBJ2-5, with a possible D match to TRBD2 (6 bases). CDR3 length equals 15 residues. CDR1 is LNHDA, CDR2 SQIVND, per germline (reference sequence). V was clipped by 1 base and J by 2 bases, with 11 bases between them. The CDR3 sequence: CASSIGWGEQETQYF. CDR3 coding DNA: TGTGCCAGTAGTATAGGATGGGGGGAGCAAGAGACCCAGTACTTC.

As concerns this clone: At one boundary the junction diverges from the germline segment, which might be a read error. The chain has TRBV4-1 and TRBJ2-3; TRBD1 matches at 7 bases. In germline, CDR1 is MGHRA, CDR2 YSYEKL. There are 14 residues in the CDR3. CDR3 nucleotides: TGTGCCAGCGGAGGACAGGTTGGGACAGATACGCAGTATTTT. Translation gives CASGGQVGTDTQYF.

This clone appeared a few times. CDR3 sequence reads: CASSIGGGVDTQYF. The CDR3 DNA reads TGTGCCAGTAGTATCGGCGGGGGGGTGGATACGCAGTATTTT. The chain combines TRBV19 with TRBJ2-3; the match to TRBD2 covers 9 bases. Looked up from germline, CDR1 is LNHDA and CDR2 is SQIVND (reference sequence). V lost 3 bases and J lost 6; bases outside the gene matches: 4. CDR3 length equals 14 residues.

This clone was observed once. The V gene is TRBV19, the J gene TRBJ1-2, with D maybe TRBD1 (5 bases). Trimming took 11 bases from V and 4 from J, leaving 23 bases between them. From germline, CDR1 is LNHDA and CDR2 SQIVND (reference sequence). The CDR3 extends over 15 amino acids. DNA of the CDR3: TGTGCCGTAAGTGGAGACAGCCTTACGTCCTATGGCTACACCTTC. Encoded protein: CAVSGDSLTSYGYTF.

DNA for the CDR3: TGTGCCAGCTCTCCCGGGACAGCCGATGAAAAACTGTTTTTT. This sequence encodes CASSPGTADEKLFF. The rearrangement links TRBV18 to TRBJ1-4, with 7 bases aligning to TRBD1. The CDR3 extends over 14 amino acids. Germline-derived CDR1 and CDR2 are KGHSH and LQKENI. V was pared by 6 bases and J by 6 bases, with 7 bases of the junction left unmatched.

The chain couples TRBV15 to TRBJ1-5, with a tentative D call TRBD1 (6 bases). The ends were cut back, 4 bases at V and 9 bases at J, with 19 bases in the middle. Per the germline V gene, CDR1 is LNHNV and CDR2 is YYDKDF (reference sequence). This CDR3 is 15 amino acids long. The CDR3, as DNA: TGTGCCACCAGCAACCGGGGCCCGGGACAAACGCCCCAGCATTTT. This encodes CATSNRGPGQTPQHF.

V usage is TRBV7-2 and J usage is TRBJ2-5; TRBD2 matches 14 bases. J lost 9 bases, V lost 5 bases, and 5 bases had no gene match. CDR1 and CDR2 (germline): SGHTA, FQGNSA. This CDR3 has 14 residues. CDR3 nucleotides: TGTGCCAGCAGCCCATCGACTAGCGGGAGGGCCCAGTACTTC. This translates into CASSPSTSGRAQYF.

This clone was detected once. The chain has TRBV4-1 and TRBJ2-2; TRBD2 matches at 10 bases. Losses at the gene ends were 1 base for V and 7 bases for J; bases not matched to a gene: 3. CDR1 and CDR2 from the germline V gene are MGHRA and YSYEKL. This CDR3 is 15 amino acids long. The CDR3 DNA reads as TGCGCCAGCAGCCAAGGGACTAGCGGATTCGGGGAGCTGTTTTTT. Protein product: CASSQGTSGFGELFF.

As to this clone: The junction departs from the called germline gene at one end, perhaps through a read error. V usage is TRBV18 and J usage is TRBJ2-3, with 7 bases lining up with TRBD1. Germline V gives CDR1 KGHSH, CDR2 LQKENI. The CDR3 runs to 14 residues. DNA for the CDR3: TGTGCCAGCTCGCCTTATGCTGGGACAGATACGCAATATTTT. This codes for CASSPYAGTDTQYF.

The J gene is TRBJ2-1, the V gene TRBV7-6; the match to TRBD2 covers 7 bases. Germline V gene sequence: CDR1 SGHVS, CDR2 FNYEAQ. The CDR3 spans 18 residues. J lost 2 bases, V lost 1 base, and 11 bases had no gene match. The CDR3 nucleotides are TGTGCCAGCAGCTTAGATCCCGTGGGGAGGGACGCCTACAATGAGCAGTTCTTC. Translation gives CASSLDPVGRDAYNEQFF.

This chain connects TRBV25-1 to TRBJ2-1; D is unclear. V was trimmed by 3 bases and J by 10 bases, leaving 13 bases between them. Per the germline V gene, CDR1 is MGHDK and CDR2 is SYGVNS. The CDR3 spans 13 residues. The CDR3 protein is CASSDFYGSEQFF. CDR3 DNA: TGTGCCAGCAGTGATTTTTACGGTAGCGAGCAGTTCTTC. Using reference TRBV25-1 and TRBJ2-1 for the parts outside the CDR3, the full variable domain is EADIYQTPRYLVIGTGKKITLECSQTMGHDKMYWYQQDPGMELHLIHYSYGVNSTEKGDLSSESTVSRIRTEHFPLTLESARPSHTSQYLCASSDFYGSEQFFGPGTRLTVL.